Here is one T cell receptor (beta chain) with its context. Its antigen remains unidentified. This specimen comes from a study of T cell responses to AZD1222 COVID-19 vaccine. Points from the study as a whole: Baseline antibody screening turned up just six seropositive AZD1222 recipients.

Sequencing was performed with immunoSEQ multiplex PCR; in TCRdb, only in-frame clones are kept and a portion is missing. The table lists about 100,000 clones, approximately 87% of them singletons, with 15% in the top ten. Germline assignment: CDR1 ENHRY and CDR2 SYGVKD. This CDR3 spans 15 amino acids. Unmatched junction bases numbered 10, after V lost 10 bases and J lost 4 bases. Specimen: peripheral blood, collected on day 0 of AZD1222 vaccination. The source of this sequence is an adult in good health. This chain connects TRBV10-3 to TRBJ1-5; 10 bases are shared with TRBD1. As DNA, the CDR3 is TGTGCCACTCGGATCCGACAGGGGGCTAATCAGCCCCAGCATTTT. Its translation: CATRIRQGANQPQHF.